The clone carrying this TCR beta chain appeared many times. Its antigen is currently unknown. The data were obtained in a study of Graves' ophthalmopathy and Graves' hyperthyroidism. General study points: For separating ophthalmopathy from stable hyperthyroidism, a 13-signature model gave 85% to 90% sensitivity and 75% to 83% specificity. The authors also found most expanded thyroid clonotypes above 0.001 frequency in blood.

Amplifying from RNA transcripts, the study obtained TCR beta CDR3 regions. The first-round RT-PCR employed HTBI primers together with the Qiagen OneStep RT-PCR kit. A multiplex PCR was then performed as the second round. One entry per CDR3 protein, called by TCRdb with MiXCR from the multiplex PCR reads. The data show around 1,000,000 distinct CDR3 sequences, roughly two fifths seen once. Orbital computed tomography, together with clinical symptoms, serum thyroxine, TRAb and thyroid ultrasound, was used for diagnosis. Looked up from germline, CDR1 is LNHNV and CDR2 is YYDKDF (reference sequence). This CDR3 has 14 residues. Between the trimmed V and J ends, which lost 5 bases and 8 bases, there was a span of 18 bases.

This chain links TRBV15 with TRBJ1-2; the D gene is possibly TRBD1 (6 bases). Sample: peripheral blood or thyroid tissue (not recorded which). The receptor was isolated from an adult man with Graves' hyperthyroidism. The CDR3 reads CATSARRGTAGYTF. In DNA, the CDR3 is TGTGCCACCAGCGCACGCAGGGGTACGGCAGGCTACACCTTC. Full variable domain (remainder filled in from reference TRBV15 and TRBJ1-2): DAMVIQNPRYQVTQFGKPVTLSCSQTLNHNVMYWYQQKSSQAPKLLFHYYDKDFNNEADTPDNFQSRRPNTSFCFLDIRSPGLGDTAMYLCATSARRGTAGYTFGSGTRLTVV.